This T cell receptor beta chain appears in the sequencing data of a study of OX40 agonist ivuxolimab in advanced cancers. The study in broad terms: The costimulatory receptor OX40 (CD134) was targeted by ivuxolimab, a fully human IgG2 agonistic monoclonal antibody. Intravenous ivuxolimab was administered to patients every 2 weeks at six dose levels: 0.01, 0.1, 0.3, 1.5, 3 and 10 mg/kg. Among the roughly 50 dose-escalation patients, about 20 had hepatocellular carcinoma, approximately 15 melanoma, 9 renal cell carcinoma and 9 head and neck cancer. The dose-escalation cohort was roughly 80% male with a mean age of approximately 59 years, ranging from roughly 23 to 90. Patients were allowed to have had prior anti-PD-1, anti-PD-L1 or anti-CTLA-4 therapy, and approximately 40% of the dose-escalation patients had previously received checkpoint inhibitors. Partial responses occurred in three dose-escalation patients: two with cutaneous melanoma and one with hepatocellular carcinoma. Peripheral TCRbeta sequencing aimed to test whether ivuxolimab altered TCR sequence diversity and caused clonal T-cell expansion. The paper describes the monotherapy dose-escalation part (N ≈ 49 patients) of the phase I trial of ivuxolimab. Results the study describes overall, beyond this receptor: Low levels of normalized T-cell clonal expansion were also seen in some patients who did not respond. The antigen specificity of the peripheral T cells that underwent clonal expansion was not determined. At doses of 0.1 to 3.0 mg/kg, clonal expansion of both CD4+ and CD8+ T cells in blood was seen between baseline and week 6. After ivuxolimab, more expanded clones were found on average in CD8+ T cells than in CD4+ T cells. In the 0.1-3.0 mg/kg groups, partial responders had among the lowest normalized peripheral clonal expansion, particularly in CD8+ T cells.

V and J are truncated by 3 bases and 5 bases respectively, leaving an intervening sequence of 8 bases. Including the terminal cysteine and phenylalanine, the CDR3 comprises 12 residues. The CDR3 DNA has 36 bases and is translated from base 1. The germline V gene (reference sequence) gives CDR1 as SEHNR and CDR2 as FQNEAQ. Genomic DNA was isolated from the sorted cells so that the TCRbeta CDR3 region could be sequenced. The immunoSEQ Assay was used for sequencing of TCRbeta CDR3 regions. What TCRdb holds here is the immuneACCESS table cut down to in-frame rearrangements. Part of the clones is not present; checked against another copy, under half of the missing clones reflect an unresolved V gene, and the others are unexplained. This sample gives more than 9,500 clones in total; around four fifths of them show up just once. About 8.3% of the sample goes to the ten largest clones. On this clone itself: What this receptor recognizes is not known. No base qualities exist here, and no much larger clone lies one base off it.

The trial excluded patients who had a history of autoimmune disease or were on systemic immunosuppression. Peripheral blood for TCR sequencing was collected from all dose cohorts at baseline, on cycle 4 day 1, and on cycle 7 day 1. Samples came from an open-label, multicenter, first-in-human phase I dose-escalation trial of ivuxolimab. Adults with locally advanced or metastatic head and neck squamous cell, hepatocellular, melanoma or renal cell carcinoma were enrolled in the trial. Before TCR sequencing, CD4+ and CD8+ T cells were separately sorted from peripheral blood. The chain joins TRBV7-9 to TRBJ2-7, with the D segment identity uncertain. The sequenced sample was CD4+ or CD8+ T cells sorted from blood, obtained in a trial of the OX40 agonist ivuxolimab. This sequence was found in an adult with an advanced solid tumor such as melanoma, head and neck, liver or kidney cancer. The bases are TGTGCCAGCAGCTTCACACGTGACGAGCAGTACTTC. It translates to CASSFTRDEQYF.